The T cell receptor (beta chain) under discussion was sequenced for a study of beta chain features in type 1 diabetes. Study-level results: Shorter TCRB CDR3s, moderately but significantly so, marked every one of the four CD4+ subsets in Type 1 diabetes patients. An over-representation of cells with high TCR expression could result from cDNA sequencing.

The CDR3 extends over 15 amino acids. The germline V and J ends were trimmed by 3 bases and 6 bases, with 15 bases remaining between them. The V gene's germline CDR1 is LNHDA and CDR2 SQIVND (reference sequence). The entirety of the isolated RNA underwent reverse transcription, so expressed TCRB transcripts were sequenced. Produced via immunoSEQ multiplex PCR; TCRdb's table is partial and in-frame only. In the table there are more than 100,000 clones, under 30% of which are singletons. This clone was counted only a few times. Its target is unknown. Based on CD45RO/CCR7/CD25/CD127/CD95/CD27, CD4+ regulatory, stem cell-like memory, naive and central memory cells were sorted. Purities over 95% were achieved in all sorted populations.

The receptor's source is a woman aged 18-29 years with type 1 diabetes. This chain uses TRBV19 with TRBJ2-1; the D is unclear. The sequencing input was central memory CD4+ T cells from blood. As DNA, the CDR3 is TGTGCCAGTAGTATTTATCCAAACATCCTCAATGAGCAGTTCTTC. Protein sequence: CASSIYPNILNEQFF.